Shown below are 7 T cell receptor beta chains from a single sample sequenced in a study of immune cell composition in non-small cell lung cancer. Sequencing used immunoSEQ multiplex PCR; TCRdb keeps in-frame clones, though not all of them. The sample records about 6,700 clones, about 68% being singletons. Normal lung was taken at the farthest possible site, at least 3 cm from tumour. Input material: non-adjacent lung tissue. The source is a human donor with non-small cell lung cancer.

This clone was seen only a few times. The chain combines TRBV5-5 with TRBJ2-7, with 8 bases matching TRBD1. Germline V lookup: CDR1 SGHKS, CDR2 YYEKEE (reference sequence). This CDR3 region has 14 residues. With V trimmed by 4 bases and J by 3 bases, 6 bases remained unmatched. The CDR3 DNA reads as TGTGCCAGCAGCACCTCCGGGACAGGCTACGAGCAGTACTTC. This codes for CASSTSGTGYEQYF.

The chain is built from TRBV19 and TRBJ1-1, with 8 bases aligning to TRBD1. Germline assignment: CDR1 LNHDA and CDR2 SQIVND (reference sequence). The CDR3 contains 13 residues. J was trimmed by 11 bases and V by 2 bases; bases with no gene match: 7. The CDR3 loop reads CASSIQTGVPAFF. CDR3 DNA: TGTGCCAGTAGTATACAGACAGGGGTCCCTGCTTTCTTT. Full variable domain (outside the CDR3, taken from reference TRBV19 and TRBJ1-1): DGGITQSPKYLFRKEGQNVTLSCEQNLNHDAMYWYRQDPGQGLRLIYYSQIVNDFQKGDIAEGYSVSREKKESFPLTVTSAQKNPTAFYLCASSIQTGVPAFFGQGTRLTVV.

This clone was counted between two and nine times. The V gene is TRBV9, the J gene TRBJ2-7, with D tentatively TRBD1 (6 bases). The CDR3 totals 14 residues. Germline V gives CDR1 SGDLS, CDR2 YYNGEE. Trimming took off 4 bases at V and 2 bases at J, with 13 bases between the two ends. The CDR3 spells CASSPTGTPYEQYF. Here the CDR3 DNA reads TGTGCCAGCAGCCCGACAGGAACCCCCTACGAGCAGTACTTC.

The J gene is TRBJ1-4, the V gene TRBV10-1, with D perhaps matching TRBD1 (5 bases). Trimming shortened V by 9 bases and J by 8 bases, and 16 bases separated the two germline ends. CDR1 and CDR2 from the germline V gene are WNHNN and SYGVQD (reference sequence). The CDR3 spans 13 residues. DNA of the CDR3: TGCGCCAGGCGTTACGGGGGAGGCGAAAAACTGTTTTTT. Translated: CARRYGGGEKLFF.

Within the sample, this clone is large. CDR3 nucleotides: TGTGCCAGCAGTGAGGGGGGGGAAAATCAGCCCCAGCATTTT. Translating it yields CASSEGGENQPQHF. The V and J genes are TRBV6-1 and TRBJ1-5, with a tentative D call TRBD1 (5 bases). This CDR3 comprises 14 residues. Germline V CDR1 and CDR2: MNHNS, SASEGT. The germline V and J ends were trimmed by 3 bases and 4 bases, with 10 bases remaining between them.

The chain combines TRBV7-2 with TRBJ2-3; 8 bases align to TRBD2. The CDR3 is 15 amino acids. Trimming took 2 bases from V and 2 from J; bases not matched to a gene: 3. CDR1 is SGHTA and CDR2 is FQGNSA in the germline V gene. For the CDR3, the DNA is TGTGCCAGCAGCTTAACTAGCGGATACACAGATACGCAGTATTTT. This gives the protein CASSLTSGYTDTQYF. Full variable domain (outside the CDR3, taken from reference TRBV7-2 and TRBJ2-3): GAGVSQSPSNKVTEKGKDVELRCDPISGHTALYWYRQSLGQGLEFLIYFQGNSAPDKSGLPSDRFSAERTGGSVSTLTIQRTQQEDSAVYLCASSLTSGYTDTQYFGPGTRLTVL.

The genes are TRBV15 and TRBJ1-4; TRBD1 agrees at 9 bases. Germline assignment: CDR1 LNHNV and CDR2 YYDKDF (reference sequence). CDR3 length: 15 amino acids. V trimming: 3 bases; J trimming: 4 bases; junction bases outside the gene matches: 3. The CDR3 spells CATSRGDRVNEKLFF. In nucleotides, the CDR3 is TGTGCCACCAGCAGGGGGGACAGGGTTAATGAAAAACTGTTTTTT.